One sample yielded the 14 T cell receptor beta chains listed below, sequenced in a study of CD4 T cells in relation to SARS-CoV-2 and coronaviruses. Sequencing was performed with immunoSEQ multiplex PCR; in TCRdb, only in-frame clones are kept and a portion is missing. In the table there are about 37,000 clones, 75% to 90% of which are singletons. The sequencing sample was made of memory CD4+ T cells from PBMCs. The receptors shown here come from an adult with COVID-19.

This clone was detected only a few times. The J gene is TRBJ1-1, the V gene TRBV3-1 (or the pseudogene TRBV3-2), with a possible D match to TRBD1 (6 bases). V was clipped by 1 base and J by 4 bases, with 10 bases between them. The CDR3 has 14 residues. The germline gives CDR1 LGHDT, CDR2 YNNKEL (reference sequence). The chain's CDR3 is CASSQGGRGTEAFF. DNA for the CDR3: TGTGCCAGCAGCCAAGGGGGGCGAGGCACTGAAGCTTTCTTT.

CDR3 nucleotide sequence: TGTGCCAGCAGAAGCCCGGGACAGGGGGAGTATGGCTACACCTTC. It codes for CASRSPGQGEYGYTF. V and J are TRBV2 and TRBJ1-2; 11 bases map to TRBD1. Germline CDR1 and CDR2: SNHLY and FYNNEI. Trimming took 6 bases from V and 5 from J; bases not matched to a gene: 8. This CDR3 spans 15 amino acids. Drawing the rest from reference TRBV2 and TRBJ1-2, the complete variable domain is EPEVTQTPSHQVTQMGQEVILRCVPISNHLYFYWYRQILGQKVEFLVSFYNNEISEKSEIFDDQFSVERPDGSNFTLKIRSTKLEDSAMYFCASRSPGQGEYGYTFGSGTRLTVV.

A single count supports this clone. CDR3 bases: TGCAGTGCTAGTGAGGGGCCACAAGAGACCCAGTACTTC. Translated, it gives CSASEGPQETQYF. This chain joins TRBV20-1 and TRBJ2-5; D is perhaps TRBD1 or TRBD2 (5 bases each). Trimming took off 3 bases at V and 2 bases at J, with 10 bases between the two ends. The CDR3 sequence is 13 residues long. Germline lookup yields CDR1 DFQATT and CDR2 SNEGSKA (reference sequence).

The V and J genes are TRBV20-1 and TRBJ2-1; D unclear. V shed 3 bases and J shed 4 bases, with 16 bases lying between them. CDR1 is DFQATT, CDR2 SNEGSKA, per germline (reference sequence). The CDR3 is 15 amino acids. The CDR3 bases are TGCAGTGCTAGTCCCGATCGTAATGTATACAATGAGCAGTTCTTC. Its translation is CSASPDRNVYNEQFF.

The genes are TRBV9 and TRBJ2-5; no clear D gene. V was trimmed by 4 bases and J by 4 bases, leaving 8 bases between them. Per germline, CDR1 SGDLS and CDR2 YYNGEE. The CDR3 runs to 12 residues. CDR3 DNA sequence: TGTGCCAGCAGCCCCATTGGAGAGACCCAGTACTTC. It yields the protein CASSPIGETQYF.

This clone is classed as medium-sized. This chain joins TRBV19 and TRBJ2-3; D possibly corresponds to TRBD1 (6 bases). Germline lookup yields CDR1 LNHDA and CDR2 SQIVND (reference sequence). V lost 6 bases and J lost 2, with 9 bases in between. The CDR3 contains 13 residues. CDR3 bases: TGTGCCAGTAGGGCAGGGGTCACAGATACGCAGTATTTT. Translated: CASRAGVTDTQYF. The whole variable domain, filled in from reference TRBV19 and TRBJ2-3, reads DGGITQSPKYLFRKEGQNVTLSCEQNLNHDAMYWYRQDPGQGLRLIYYSQIVNDFQKGDIAEGYSVSREKKESFPLTVTSAQKNPTAFYLCASRAGVTDTQYFGPGTRLTVL.

The rearrangement joins TRBV2 to TRBJ2-1; D perhaps matches TRBD2 (6 bases). CDR1 and CDR2 from the germline V gene are SNHLY and FYNNEI. The V gene lost 7 bases and the J gene lost 6 bases, with 13 bases spanning the gap. The CDR3 length is 13 residues. CDR3 bases: TGTGCCAGCAAGACCGGGAGTTCCAATGAGCAGTTCTTC. Its protein is CASKTGSSNEQFF.

V and J are TRBV6-1 and TRBJ1-1, with D unresolved. CDR3 length: 13 amino acids. V was pared by 5 bases and J by 3 bases, with 10 bases between. Germline CDR1 reads MNHNS; CDR2 reads SASEGT. The CDR3 DNA follows: TGTGCCAGCAGTCGCAATTGGGACACTGAAGCTTTCTTT. Translated: CASSRNWDTEAFF.

CDR3 residues: CASSSDRATRTDTQYF. The CDR3, as DNA: TGTGCCAGCAGTTCCGACAGGGCGACTCGGACAGATACGCAGTATTTT. The chain employs TRBV28 and TRBJ2-3, with 7 bases aligning to TRBD1. The CDR3 totals 16 residues. With 4 bases clipped from V and 3 bases from J, the junction kept 10 bases outside the gene matches. CDR1 is MDHEN, CDR2 SYDVKM, per germline. Supplemented by reference TRBV28 and TRBJ2-3, the full variable domain reads DVKVTQSSRYLVKRTGEKVFLECVQDMDHENMFWYRQDPGLGLRLIYFSYDVKMKEKGDIPEGYSVSREKKERFSLILESASTNQTSMYLCASSSDRATRTDTQYFGPGTRLTVL.

The chain is built from TRBV7-2 and TRBJ1-2; D is unresolved. This CDR3 has 14 residues. Trimming stripped 2 bases from V and 4 bases from J, with 11 bases between. In germline, CDR1 is SGHTA, CDR2 FQGNSA. The CDR3 loop reads CASSLPGLLYGYTF. In nucleotides, the CDR3 is TGTGCCAGCAGCTTACCCGGATTACTCTATGGCTACACCTTC.

The J gene is TRBJ2-5, the V gene TRBV6-5, with 8 bases aligning to TRBD2. The CDR3 is 16 amino acids. Germline assignment: CDR1 MNHEY and CDR2 SVGAGI. With 2 bases clipped from V and 5 bases from J, the junction kept 10 bases outside the gene matches. CDR3 coding DNA: TGTGCCAGCAGTTACACCCGGGAGGGGGGGTGGGAGACCCAGTACTTC. Its protein is CASSYTREGGWETQYF.

The chain combines TRBV15 with TRBJ1-2; D call uncertain. The CDR3 contains 14 residues. V lost 0 bases to trimming and J lost 8 bases, with 13 bases between them. Germline-derived CDR1 and CDR2 are LNHNV and YYDKDF (reference sequence). Here the CDR3 reads CATSRERQLVGYTF. The DNA for the CDR3 is TGTGCCACCAGCAGAGAGCGGCAGTTAGTAGGCTACACCTTC. Supplemented by reference TRBV15 and TRBJ1-2, the full variable domain reads DAMVIQNPRYQVTQFGKPVTLSCSQTLNHNVMYWYQQKSSQAPKLLFHYYDKDFNNEADTPDNFQSRRPNTSFCFLDIRSPGLGDTAMYLCATSRERQLVGYTFGSGTRLTVV.

This clone was detected a few times. V gene TRBV24-1 combines with J gene TRBJ1-5, with D perhaps TRBD1 (5 bases). This CDR3 region has 17 residues. The V and J ends lost 2 bases and 5 bases respectively, with 18 bases between them. CDR1 and CDR2 from the germline V gene are KGHDR and SFDVKD. CDR3: CATSDSKAWGKDQPQHF. In nucleotides, the CDR3 is TGTGCCACCAGTGATTCTAAGGCCTGGGGGAAAGATCAGCCCCAGCATTTT.

The genes are TRBV10-3 and TRBJ1-1; no clear D gene. V dropped 1 base and J dropped 7 bases, with 10 bases sitting between them. Per the germline V gene, CDR1 is ENHRY and CDR2 is SYGVKD. This CDR3 region has 13 residues. DNA of the CDR3: TGTGCCATCAGTGAGTTCCCCAACGGTGAAGCTTTCTTT. It is translated as CAISEFPNGEAFF.